These 18 T cell receptor beta chains came from one sample sequenced in a study of vaccination effects on CD4 cells after COVID-19. When less than 11 days of culture had elapsed, CD4+ T cells were isolated. As their vaccination, participants received two doses of either BNT162b2 or mRNA-1273. The assay was immunoSEQ multiplex PCR, and TCRdb's table has in-frame clones only and misses some. The repertoire holds about 73,000 clones, with around 67% as singletons. These receptors' antigens are unknown. The sequencing used CD4+ T cells from PBMCs cultured without peptide, collected after COVID-19 vaccination. The receptors were sampled from a human donor who received a COVID-19 vaccine.

CDR3 in amino acids: CASTRGTEMFTDTQYF. CDR3 sequence (DNA): TGTGCCAGCACCCGGGGGACAGAGATGTTCACAGATACGCAGTATTTT. The chain carries TRBV5-6 and TRBJ2-3; a weak D match, TRBD1 (7 bases). The ends were cut back, 6 bases at V and 2 bases at J, with 19 bases in the middle. There are 16 residues in the CDR3. The germline CDR1 and CDR2 sequences are SGHDT and YYEEEE.

Only a few counts were recorded for this clone. The chain carries TRBV2 and TRBJ2-2; D possibly uses TRBD1 or TRBD2 (6 bases each). The CDR3 spans 14 residues. V gave up 8 bases and J gave up 1 base, with 11 bases separating them. The germline gives CDR1 SNHLY, CDR2 FYNNEI. The DNA of the CDR3 is TGTGCCAGCGCGGGACAAGTGAACACCGGGGAGCTGTTTTTT. Encoded protein: CASAGQVNTGELFF.

The chain couples TRBV18 to TRBJ1-5; D unclear. Germline V gene data show CDR1 as KGHSH and CDR2 as LQKENI. The CDR3 sequence is 16 residues long. Trimming removed 3 bases from V and 5 bases from J, with 17 bases in between. CDR3 sequence: CASSPSPGGPDQPQHF. For the CDR3, the DNA is TGTGCCAGCTCACCGAGTCCAGGAGGACCAGATCAGCCCCAGCATTTT.

This clone turned up a few times. The V call is TRBV19, the J call TRBJ1-5; 9 positions match TRBD1. V was pared by 1 base and J by 7 bases, with 2 bases of the junction left unmatched. This CDR3 has 14 amino acids. Germline V gene lookup returns CDR1 LNHDA and CDR2 SQIVND (reference sequence). In DNA, the CDR3 is TGTGCCAGTAGTATAGTGGGACAGGGCCAGCCCCAGCATTTT. This translates into CASSIVGQGQPQHF.

This clone has a handful of counts. This sequence joins TRBV5-6 and TRBJ1-2, with 8 bases identical to TRBD1. Trimming removed 1 base from V and 4 bases from J; junction bases left unmatched: 6. Germline V gene lookup returns CDR1 SGHDT and CDR2 YYEEEE. The CDR3 is made up of 15 amino acids. As DNA, the CDR3 is TGTGCCAGCAGCTTGAATACAGGGGGGAGCTATGGCTACACCTTC. Its translation is CASSLNTGGSYGYTF.

This chain connects TRBV5-6 to TRBJ2-5; either TRBD1 or TRBD2 may fit D (5 bases each). Germline CDR1 SGHDT, CDR2 YYEEEE. The CDR3 runs to 15 residues. The V end was cut by 0 bases, the J end by 1 base, with 10 bases between. CDR3 DNA: TGTGCCAGCAGCTTGGCAGCCGGGGCCCAAGAGACCCAGTACTTC. It encodes CASSLAAGAQETQYF.

This rearrangement joins TRBV3-1 (or the pseudogene TRBV3-2) to TRBJ1-2; D not resolved. Trimming stripped 4 bases from V and 7 bases from J, with 13 bases between. The CDR3 totals 13 residues. Germline V gene sequence: CDR1 LGHDT, CDR2 YNNKEL (reference sequence). The CDR3 spells CASSPEGRGGYTF. The CDR3 DNA is TGTGCCAGCAGCCCGGAAGGGCGAGGTGGCTACACCTTC.

The chain couples TRBV6-5 to TRBJ2-5, with 14 bases lining up with TRBD2. Germline CDR1 MNHEY, CDR2 SVGAGI. V lost 6 bases, J lost 2 bases, and 2 bases stayed unmatched. The CDR3 spans 15 residues. CDR3 in amino acids: CASSWTSGGQETQYF. For the CDR3, the DNA is TGTGCCAGCAGCTGGACTAGCGGGGGGCAAGAGACCCAGTACTTC.

The J gene is TRBJ1-2, the V gene TRBV30; no clear D. Germline-derived CDR1 and CDR2 are GTSNPN and SVGIG (reference sequence). The CDR3 is made up of 14 amino acids. Trimming stripped 3 bases from V and 4 bases from J, with 15 bases between. CDR3 protein: CAWSPPPHIYGYTF. CDR3 nucleotides: TGTGCCTGGAGCCCCCCTCCACATATCTATGGCTACACCTTC.

This clone has only one observation. The rearrangement joins TRBV19 to TRBJ2-1, with 10 bases lining up with TRBD1. J lost 9 bases, V lost 5 bases, and 16 bases had no gene match. In germline, CDR1 is LNHDA, CDR2 SQIVND (reference sequence). The CDR3 length is 17 residues. The CDR3: CASSVRQGARFLVEQFF. The CDR3 nucleotides read TGTGCCAGTAGTGTTCGACAGGGGGCTCGATTCTTGGTTGAGCAGTTCTTC.

This chain uses TRBV7-2 with TRBJ1-1; tentatively, D is TRBD1 (5 bases). Germline assignment: CDR1 SGHTA and CDR2 FQGNSA. V shed 2 bases and J shed 5 bases, with 12 bases lying between them. This CDR3 contains 14 residues. The CDR3 DNA follows: TGTGCCAGCAGCTTACTCAGGGTAGGGACTGAAGCTTTCTTT. Translated: CASSLLRVGTEAFF.

This chain joins TRBV5-1 and TRBJ2-6; D is uncertain. CDR1 is SGHRS and CDR2 is YFSETQ in the germline V gene. There are 16 residues in the CDR3. The germline V and J ends were trimmed by 0 bases and 3 bases, with 10 bases remaining between them. The CDR3 DNA sequence: TGCGCCAGCAGCTTGGAACCAAACAATGGGGCCAACGTCCTGACTTTC. Its translation is CASSLEPNNGANVLTF.

The rearrangement joins TRBV24-1 to TRBJ1-1; D unclear. Germline V gene data show CDR1 as KGHDR and CDR2 as SFDVKD. Trimming left V 9 bases short and J 4 bases short, with 14 bases between. CDR3 size: 13 residues. CDR3 amino acids: CATRRGSSTEAFF. The CDR3 coding sequence is TGTGCCACCCGACGGGGTTCTAGCACTGAAGCTTTCTTT.

V and J are TRBV7-2 and TRBJ2-4; TRBD1 is a possible D gene (6 bases). Germline V gene data show CDR1 as SGHTA and CDR2 as FQGNSA. This CDR3 comprises 17 residues. The germline V and J ends were trimmed by 1 base and 9 bases, with 22 bases remaining between them. The CDR3 protein is CASSLDRPLIQGSIQYF. The CDR3 nucleotides read TGTGCCAGCAGCTTAGATAGGCCCTTAATACAGGGTAGCATTCAGTACTTC. Based on the CDR3 plus reference TRBV7-2 and TRBJ2-4, the full variable domain is GAGVSQSPSNKVTEKGKDVELRCDPISGHTALYWYRQSLGQGLEFLIYFQGNSAPDKSGLPSDRFSAERTGGSVSTLTIQRTQQEDSAVYLCASSLDRPLIQGSIQYFGAGTRLSVL.

This clone came up a few times. The V gene is TRBV19, the J gene TRBJ1-2; 8 bases are a match to TRBD1. The ends lost 5 bases at V and 7 bases at J; junction bases unmatched: 12. The CDR3 length is 15 residues. Looked up from germline, CDR1 is LNHDA and CDR2 is SQIVND (reference sequence). CDR3 sequence (DNA): TGTGCCAGTAGTCCGGGACAGGCTTCAATCGGTGGCTACACCTTC. Protein sequence: CASSPGQASIGGYTF.

The rearrangement joins TRBV5-1 to TRBJ2-6; the D gene could be TRBD1 or TRBD2 (6 bases each). This CDR3 spans 17 amino acids. Germline V CDR1 and CDR2: SGHRS, YFSETQ. V was shortened by 4 bases and J by 0 bases, with 14 bases between the two germline ends. CDR3 loop: CASSTQGGPSGANVLTF. CDR3 bases: TGCGCCAGCAGCACACAGGGAGGTCCCTCTGGGGCCAACGTCCTGACTTTC.

The rearrangement uses TRBV19 and TRBJ1-4, with D unclear. Germline V CDR1 and CDR2: LNHDA, SQIVND (reference sequence). Trimming removed 5 bases from V and 3 bases from J, with 10 bases in between. CDR3 length: 14 amino acids. This CDR3 reads CASSEELANEKLFF. Here the CDR3 DNA reads TGTGCCAGTAGTGAGGAGCTGGCTAATGAAAAACTGTTTTTT. Full variable domain (missing parts from reference TRBV19 and TRBJ1-4): DGGITQSPKYLFRKEGQNVTLSCEQNLNHDAMYWYRQDPGQGLRLIYYSQIVNDFQKGDIAEGYSVSREKKESFPLTVTSAQKNPTAFYLCASSEELANEKLFFGSGTQLSVL.

The chain employs TRBV6-5 and TRBJ2-5; D is possibly TRBD1 (6 bases). Trimming took off 1 base at V and 5 bases at J, with 8 bases between the two ends. CDR1 is MNHEY, CDR2 SVGAGI, per germline. The CDR3 is 13 amino acids. The CDR3 region is CASSYYRAETQYF. CDR3 bases: TGTGCCAGCAGTTACTACAGGGCGGAGACCCAGTACTTC.